This T cell receptor beta chain was retrieved from a study of cytomegalovirus exposure and HLA in healthy donors. PCR primers comprised 60 Vbeta and 13 Jbeta primers. TCRdb's copy holds only in-frame clones and misses some; the assay was immunoSEQ multiplex PCR. The data hold about 170,000 clones, with roughly 85% observed a single time. Germline V CDR1 and CDR2: SGDLS, YYNGEE. The V end lost 4 bases, the J end lost 7 bases, and 17 bases lay between the germline ends. This CDR3 has 15 amino acids. This chain links TRBV9 with TRBJ1-4; D may be TRBD1 (6 bases). Sequenced material: PBMCs. The sequence derives from a man aged 18 to 30 in good health and CMV-seropositive. CDR3 in DNA: TGTGCCAGCAGCCCTGGGGGGGGCATTGGTGAAAAACTGTTTTTT. Protein product: CASSPGGGIGEKLFF.